These 5 T cell receptor beta chains share one sample of origin, sequenced in a study of blood T cell repertoires in COVID-19. Measured with immunoSEQ multiplex PCR; TCRdb has only the in-frame clones, and not every one. The data show about 52,000 clones, around 82% seen once. The material sequenced was peripheral blood. These receptors were collected from a woman older than 75 with COVID-19, enrolled during active disease.

The rearrangement links TRBV10-3 to TRBJ1-2, with D possibly matching TRBD1 (6 bases). V was cut by 8 bases and J by 4 bases, with 8 bases left in between. CDR3 length: 11 amino acids. Germline V gene data show CDR1 as ENHRY and CDR2 as SYGVKD. The CDR3 region is CAISDSYGYTF. The CDR3 coding sequence is TGTGCCATCTCGGACAGCTATGGCTACACCTTC.

The rearrangement joins TRBV3-1 (or the pseudogene TRBV3-2) to TRBJ2-3; D gene ambiguous. The germline V gene has CDR1 LGHDT and CDR2 YNNKEL (reference sequence). The CDR3 sequence is 14 residues long. Trimming left V 4 bases short and J 5 bases short, with 13 bases between. CDR3 DNA: TGTGCCAGCAGCCTAACCGGAGCTATAGATACGCAGTATTTT. Residues: CASSLTGAIDTQYF.

J is TRBJ1-1 and V is TRBV28; 8 nucleotides match TRBD1. V dropped 6 bases and J dropped 5; count of bases not matched to a gene: 5. The CDR3 is 13 amino acids. CDR1 is MDHEN, CDR2 SYDVKM, per germline. CDR3 loop: CASRGQEGTEAFF. As DNA, the CDR3 is TGTGCCAGCAGGGGACAGGAGGGTACTGAAGCTTTCTTT.

The gene calls are TRBV5-1 and TRBJ2-1; D perhaps matches TRBD2 (5 bases). The CDR3 spans 14 residues. Trimming left V 4 bases short and J 8 bases short, with 16 bases between. The germline CDR1 and CDR2 sequences are SGHRS and YFSETQ. CDR3 in DNA: TGCGCCAGCAGCCCCTTGGTGGGAGTAGATGAGCAGTTCTTC. Its translation: CASSPLVGVDEQFF.

This sequence joins TRBV30 and TRBJ1-6; D possibly corresponds to TRBD1 (6 bases). Trimming took 2 bases from V and 5 from J, leaving 13 bases between them. The CDR3 runs 15 residues. Germline assignment: CDR1 GTSNPN and CDR2 SVGIG (reference sequence). The CDR3 region has the DNA TGTGCCTGGAGTTCTTGGACAGCTAATAATTCACCCCTCCACTTT. It codes for CAWSSWTANNSPLHF. The full variable domain, rest sourced from reference TRBV30 and TRBJ1-6, is SQTIHQWPATLVQPVGSPLSLECTVEGTSNPNLYWYRQAAGRGLQLLFYSVGIGQISSEVPQNLSASRPQDRQFILSSKKLLLSDSGFYLCAWSSWTANNSPLHFGNGTRLTVT.